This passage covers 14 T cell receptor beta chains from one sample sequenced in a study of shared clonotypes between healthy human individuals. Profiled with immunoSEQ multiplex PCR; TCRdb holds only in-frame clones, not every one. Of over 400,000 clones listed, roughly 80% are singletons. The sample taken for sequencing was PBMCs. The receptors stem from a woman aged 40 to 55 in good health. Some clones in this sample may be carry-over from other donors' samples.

This chain's CDR3 is CASSIDERAHEQFF. The CDR3 coding sequence is TGTGCCAGTAGTATAGACGAAAGAGCCCATGAGCAGTTCTTC. This chain connects TRBV19 to TRBJ2-1, with D unresolved. The CDR3 is made up of 14 amino acids. CDR1 is LNHDA, CDR2 SQIVND, per germline (reference sequence). Trimming shortened V by 0 bases and J by 8 bases, and 11 bases separated the two germline ends.

CDR3 coding DNA: TGTGCCAGCGTCGGGACAGCAGACTCCTACGAGCAGTACTTC. As protein: CASVGTADSYEQYF. The chain carries TRBV25-1 and TRBJ2-7; 7 bases are shared with TRBD1. This CDR3 contains 14 residues. Unmatched junction bases numbered 7, after V lost 8 bases and J lost 0 bases. Germline lookup yields CDR1 MGHDK and CDR2 SYGVNS.

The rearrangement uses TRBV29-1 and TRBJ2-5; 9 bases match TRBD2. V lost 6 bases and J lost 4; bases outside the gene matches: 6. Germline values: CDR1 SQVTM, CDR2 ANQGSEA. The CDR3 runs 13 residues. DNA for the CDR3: TGCAGCGTGGTAGCGGGAGCCACAGAGACCCAGTACTTC. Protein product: CSVVAGATETQYF.

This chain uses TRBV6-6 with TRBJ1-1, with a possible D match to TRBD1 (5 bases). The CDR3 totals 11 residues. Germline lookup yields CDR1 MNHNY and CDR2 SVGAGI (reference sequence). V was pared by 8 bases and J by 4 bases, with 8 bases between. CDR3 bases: TGTGCCAGCGTCCAGGGCACTGAAGCTTTCTTT. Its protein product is CASVQGTEAFF.

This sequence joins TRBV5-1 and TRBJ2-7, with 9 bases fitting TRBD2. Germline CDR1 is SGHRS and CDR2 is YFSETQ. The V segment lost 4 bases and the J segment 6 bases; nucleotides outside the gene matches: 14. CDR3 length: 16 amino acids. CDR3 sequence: CASSMGREGRISEQYF. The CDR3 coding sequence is TGCGCCAGCAGCATGGGGCGGGAGGGCCGAATTAGCGAGCAGTACTTC.

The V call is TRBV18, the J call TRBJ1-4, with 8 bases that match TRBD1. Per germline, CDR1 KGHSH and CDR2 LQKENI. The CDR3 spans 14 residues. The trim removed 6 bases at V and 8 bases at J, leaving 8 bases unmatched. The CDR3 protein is CASSPRDRSEKLFF. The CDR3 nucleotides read TGTGCCAGCTCCCCCCGGGACAGGTCAGAAAAACTGTTTTTT.

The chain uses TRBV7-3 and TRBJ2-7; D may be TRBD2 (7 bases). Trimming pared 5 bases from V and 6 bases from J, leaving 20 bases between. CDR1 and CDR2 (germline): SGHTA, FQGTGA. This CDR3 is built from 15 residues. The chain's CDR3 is CASSQGEGEYAEQYF. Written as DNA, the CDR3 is TGTGCCAGCAGCCAAGGGGAGGGGGAATACGCCGAGCAGTACTTC.

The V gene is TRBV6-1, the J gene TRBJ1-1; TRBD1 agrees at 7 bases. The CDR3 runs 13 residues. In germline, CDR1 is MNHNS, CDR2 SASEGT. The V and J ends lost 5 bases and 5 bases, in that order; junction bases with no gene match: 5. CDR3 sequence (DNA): TGTGCCAGCAGTTCTCAGGGGGGAACTGAAGCTTTCTTT. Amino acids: CASSSQGGTEAFF.

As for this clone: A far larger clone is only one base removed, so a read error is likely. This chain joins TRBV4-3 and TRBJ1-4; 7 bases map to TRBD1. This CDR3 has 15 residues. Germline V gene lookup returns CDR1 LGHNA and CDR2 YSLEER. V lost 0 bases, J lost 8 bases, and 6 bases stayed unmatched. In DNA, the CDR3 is TGCGCCAGCAGCCAAGAGACAGGGAAGGAAGAAAAACTGTTTTTT. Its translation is CASSQETGKEEKLFF.

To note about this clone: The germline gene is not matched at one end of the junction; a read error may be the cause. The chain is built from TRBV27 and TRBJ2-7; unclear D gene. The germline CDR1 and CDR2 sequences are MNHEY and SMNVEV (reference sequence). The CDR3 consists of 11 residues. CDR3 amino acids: CASSSPYGQYF. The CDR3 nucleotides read TGTGCCAGCAGTTCCCCCTACGGGCAGTACTTC.

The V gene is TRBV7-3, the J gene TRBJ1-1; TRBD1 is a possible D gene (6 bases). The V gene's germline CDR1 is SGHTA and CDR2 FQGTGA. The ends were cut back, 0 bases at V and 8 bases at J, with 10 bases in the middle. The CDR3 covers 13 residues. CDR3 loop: CASSLTAGTEAFF. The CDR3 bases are TGTGCCAGCAGCTTAACTGCCGGGACAGAAGCTTTCTTT. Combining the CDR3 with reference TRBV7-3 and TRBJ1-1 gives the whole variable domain GAGVSQTPSNKVTEKGKYVELRCDPISGHTALYWYRQSLGQGPEFLIYFQGTGAADDSGLPNDRFFAVRPEGSVSTLKIQRTERGDSAVYLCASSLTAGTEAFFGQGTRLTVV.

In DNA form, the CDR3 reads TGTGCCAGCGTGGCCCTACCAGGAAACATTCAGTACTTC. Protein: CASVALPGNIQYF. The rearrangement uses TRBV28 and TRBJ2-4; D not resolved. Germline V gene lookup returns CDR1 MDHEN and CDR2 SYDVKM. Trimming removed 8 bases at V and 6 bases at J, with 14 bases between. CDR3 length: 13 residues. Full variable domain (missing parts from reference TRBV28 and TRBJ2-4): DVKVTQSSRYLVKRTGEKVFLECVQDMDHENMFWYRQDPGLGLRLIYFSYDVKMKEKGDIPEGYSVSREKKERFSLILESASTNQTSMYLCASVALPGNIQYFGAGTRLSVL.

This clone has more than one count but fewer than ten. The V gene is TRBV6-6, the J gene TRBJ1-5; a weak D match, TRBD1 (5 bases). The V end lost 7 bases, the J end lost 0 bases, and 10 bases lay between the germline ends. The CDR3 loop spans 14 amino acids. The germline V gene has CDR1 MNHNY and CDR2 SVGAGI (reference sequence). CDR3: CASNRGNSNQPQHF. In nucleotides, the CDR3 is TGTGCCAGCAACCGGGGCAATAGCAATCAGCCCCAGCATTTT.

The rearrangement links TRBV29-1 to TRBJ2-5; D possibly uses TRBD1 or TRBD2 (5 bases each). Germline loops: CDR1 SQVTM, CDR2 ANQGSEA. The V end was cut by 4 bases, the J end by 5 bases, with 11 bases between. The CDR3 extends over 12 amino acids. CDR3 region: CSVGDRWETQYF. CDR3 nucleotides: TGCAGCGTTGGGGACCGGTGGGAGACCCAGTACTTC.